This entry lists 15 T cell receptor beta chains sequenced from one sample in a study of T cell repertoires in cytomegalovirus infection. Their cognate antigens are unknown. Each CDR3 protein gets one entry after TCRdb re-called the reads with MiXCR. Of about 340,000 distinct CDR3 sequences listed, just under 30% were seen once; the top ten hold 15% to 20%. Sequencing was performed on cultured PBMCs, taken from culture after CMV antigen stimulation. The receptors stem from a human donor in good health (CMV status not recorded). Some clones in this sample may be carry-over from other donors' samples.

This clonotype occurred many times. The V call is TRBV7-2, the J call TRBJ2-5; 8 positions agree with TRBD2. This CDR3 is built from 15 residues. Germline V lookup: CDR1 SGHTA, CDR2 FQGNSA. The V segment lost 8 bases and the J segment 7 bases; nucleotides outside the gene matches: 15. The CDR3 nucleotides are TGTGCCAGCGGTTCGAACGGAGCGGGAGCAGCGACCCAGTACTTC. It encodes CASGSNGAGAATQYF.

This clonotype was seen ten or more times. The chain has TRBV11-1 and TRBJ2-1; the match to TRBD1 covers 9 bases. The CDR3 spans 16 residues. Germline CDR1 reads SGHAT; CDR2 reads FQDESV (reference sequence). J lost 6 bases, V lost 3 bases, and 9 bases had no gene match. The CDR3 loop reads CASSFDRGQGGNEQFF. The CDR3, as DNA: TGTGCCAGCAGCTTTGACAGGGGACAGGGTGGCAATGAGCAGTTCTTC.

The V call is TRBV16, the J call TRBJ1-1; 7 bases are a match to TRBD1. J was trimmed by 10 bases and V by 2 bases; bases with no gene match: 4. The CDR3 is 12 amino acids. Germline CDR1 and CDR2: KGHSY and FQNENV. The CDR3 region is CASSQGRQGAFF. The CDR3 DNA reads TGTGCCAGCAGCCAAGGTAGACAGGGAGCTTTCTTT.

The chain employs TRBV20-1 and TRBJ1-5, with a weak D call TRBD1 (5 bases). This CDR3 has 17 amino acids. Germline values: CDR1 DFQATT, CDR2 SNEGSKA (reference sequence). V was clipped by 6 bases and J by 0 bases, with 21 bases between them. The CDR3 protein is CSAVSGSWGNSNQPQHF. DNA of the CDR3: TGCAGTGCCGTTAGTGGGAGTTGGGGGAATAGCAATCAGCCCCAGCATTTT.

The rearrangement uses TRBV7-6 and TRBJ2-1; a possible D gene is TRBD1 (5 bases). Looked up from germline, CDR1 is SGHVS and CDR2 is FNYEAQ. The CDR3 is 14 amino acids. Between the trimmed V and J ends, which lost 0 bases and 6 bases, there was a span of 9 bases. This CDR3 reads CASSLATGLNEQFF. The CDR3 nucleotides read TGTGCCAGCAGCTTAGCTACAGGCCTCAATGAGCAGTTCTTC.

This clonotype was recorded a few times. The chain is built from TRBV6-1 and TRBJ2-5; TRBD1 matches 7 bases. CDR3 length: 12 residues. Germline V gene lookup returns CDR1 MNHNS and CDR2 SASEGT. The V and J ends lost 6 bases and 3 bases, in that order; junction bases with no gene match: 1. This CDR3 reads CASSGTEETQYF. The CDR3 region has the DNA TGTGCCAGCAGCGGGACAGAAGAGACCCAGTACTTC.

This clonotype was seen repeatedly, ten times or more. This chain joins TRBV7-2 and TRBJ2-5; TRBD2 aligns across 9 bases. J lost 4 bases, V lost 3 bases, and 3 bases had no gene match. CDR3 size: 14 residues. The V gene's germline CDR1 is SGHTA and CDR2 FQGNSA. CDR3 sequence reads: CASSFSAGGETQYF. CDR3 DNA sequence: TGTGCCAGCAGCTTTTCAGCGGGAGGAGAGACCCAGTACTTC.

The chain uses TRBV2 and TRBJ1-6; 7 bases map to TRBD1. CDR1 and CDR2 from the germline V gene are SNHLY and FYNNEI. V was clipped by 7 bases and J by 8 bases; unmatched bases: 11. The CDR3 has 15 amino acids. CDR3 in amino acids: CASIQDRDGHSPLHF. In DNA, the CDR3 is TGTGCCAGCATCCAAGACAGGGATGGGCATTCACCCCTCCACTTT.

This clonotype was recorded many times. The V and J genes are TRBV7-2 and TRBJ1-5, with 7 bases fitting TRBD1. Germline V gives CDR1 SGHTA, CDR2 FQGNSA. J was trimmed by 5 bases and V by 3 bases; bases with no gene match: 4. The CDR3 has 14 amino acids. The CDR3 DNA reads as TGTGCCAGCAGCTTCCGGGACAGAGATCAGCCCCAGCATTTT. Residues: CASSFRDRDQPQHF.

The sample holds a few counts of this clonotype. CDR3 coding DNA: TGTGCCAGCAGTTCCGGGGGCTTGACCCAGTACTTC. Protein product: CASSSGGLTQYF. This chain links TRBV12-3 or TRBV12-4 with TRBJ2-5, with D possibly called TRBD1 or TRBD2 (6 bases each). The CDR3 extends over 12 amino acids. Trimming cost V 4 bases and J 7 bases, with 10 bases left between them.

CDR3 residues: CASSLAGSGVNEQFF. CDR3 nucleotide sequence: TGTGCCAGCAGCTTAGCCGGTAGCGGGGTTAATGAGCAGTTCTTC. The chain employs TRBV7-8 and TRBJ2-1, with 8 nucleotides matching TRBD2. Germline V gene data show CDR1 as SGHVS and CDR2 as FQNEAQ. V trimming: 0 bases; J trimming: 7 bases; junction bases outside the gene matches: 5. The CDR3 runs 15 residues.

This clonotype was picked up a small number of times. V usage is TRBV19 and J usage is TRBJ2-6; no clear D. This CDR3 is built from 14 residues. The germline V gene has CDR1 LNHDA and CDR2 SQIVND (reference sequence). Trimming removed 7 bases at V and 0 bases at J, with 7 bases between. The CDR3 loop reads CASKDRSGANVLTF. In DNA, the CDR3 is TGTGCCAGTAAGGACCGCTCTGGGGCCAACGTCCTGACTTTC.

The CDR3 region is CASSEGIAGWGAGANVLTF. The DNA of the CDR3 is TGTGCCAGCAGTGAGGGGATAGCGGGGTGGGGTGCTGGGGCCAACGTCCTGACTTTC. This rearrangement joins TRBV2 to TRBJ2-6, with 8 bases fitting TRBD2. Trimming took 3 bases from V and 2 from J; bases not matched to a gene: 12. CDR3 length equals 19 residues. The germline CDR1 and CDR2 sequences are SNHLY and FYNNEI.

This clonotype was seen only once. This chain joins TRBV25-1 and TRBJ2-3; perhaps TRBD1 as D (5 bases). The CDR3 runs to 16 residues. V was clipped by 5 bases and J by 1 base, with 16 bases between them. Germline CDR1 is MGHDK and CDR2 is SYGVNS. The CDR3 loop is CASSSLDSLGTDTQYF. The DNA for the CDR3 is TGTGCCAGCAGTTCTCTCGACAGTCTGGGCACAGATACGCAGTATTTT.

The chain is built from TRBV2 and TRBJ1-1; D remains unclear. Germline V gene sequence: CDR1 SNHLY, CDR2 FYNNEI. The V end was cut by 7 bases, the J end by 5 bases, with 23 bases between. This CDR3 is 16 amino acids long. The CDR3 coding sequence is TGTGCCAGCAACGAGGAGGAGGGCTTTGTCAAAACTGAAGCTTTCTTT. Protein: CASNEEEGFVKTEAFF.